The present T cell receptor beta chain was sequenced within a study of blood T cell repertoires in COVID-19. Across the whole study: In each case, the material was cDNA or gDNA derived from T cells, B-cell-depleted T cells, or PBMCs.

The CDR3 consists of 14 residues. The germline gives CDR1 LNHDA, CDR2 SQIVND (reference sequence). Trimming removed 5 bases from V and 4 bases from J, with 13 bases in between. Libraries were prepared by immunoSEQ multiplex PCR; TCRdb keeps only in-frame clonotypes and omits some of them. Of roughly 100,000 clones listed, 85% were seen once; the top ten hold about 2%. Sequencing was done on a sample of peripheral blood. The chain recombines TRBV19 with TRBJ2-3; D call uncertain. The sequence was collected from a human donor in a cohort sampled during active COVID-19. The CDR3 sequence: CASSLPQSADTQYF. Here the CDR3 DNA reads TGTGCCAGTAGTCTCCCCCAATCGGCAGATACGCAGTATTTT. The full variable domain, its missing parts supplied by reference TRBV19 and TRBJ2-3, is DGGITQSPKYLFRKEGQNVTLSCEQNLNHDAMYWYRQDPGQGLRLIYYSQIVNDFQKGDIAEGYSVSREKKESFPLTVTSAQKNPTAFYLCASSLPQSADTQYFGPGTRLTVL.